This T cell receptor (beta chain) is from a study of a mutant IDH1 vaccine in newly diagnosed glioma. On this clone: Its antigen is as yet unknown. The limits of the CDR3 on the DNA are not certain, so only TCRdb's listed CDR3 is given.

The time point here: week 47, end of study. In every dose of vaccine, 300 ug of mutant IDH1 20-mer peptide was given alongside topical imiquimod. This table comes from immunoSEQ multiplex PCR, and its TCRdb copy is limited to in-frame clones, with some not included. The table shows roughly 34,000 clones, with 75% to 95% occurring only once. Germline V gives CDR1 LGHNA, CDR2 YSLEER. The CDR3 extends over 17 residues, inclusive of both ends. This clonotype was obtained from a woman in her forties with glioma. The J gene is TRBJ2-1, the V gene TRBV4-3. Specimen: PBMCs, collected from a glioma patient whose treatment included an IDH1 peptide vaccine. CDR3 region: CASSQDFWGSGNNERFF.